These 9 T cell receptor beta chains were all obtained from the same sample, sequenced in a study of blood T cells in healthy people across ages. Combining a sample-barcoded 5' primer with a J-beta primer mix, a second PCR ran for 7 to 11 cycles. TCRdb ran MiXCR on the 5' RACE reads and lists one entry per CDR3 protein. The data hold some 1,000,000 distinct CDR3 sequences, with 20% to 25% observed a single time. A further study also used this sample, focusing on T cells of mothers and their children.

Sequenced input: blood. These receptors were taken from a girl aged 2 to 10 in good health.

The chain joins TRBV5-1 to TRBJ2-6; 8 positions agree with TRBD1. The V gene's germline CDR1 is SGHRS and CDR2 YFSETQ. V lost 1 base and J lost 0; bases outside the gene matches: 6. The length of the CDR3 is 18 residues. The chain's CDR3 is CASSLRGDRSSGANVLTF. CDR3 sequence (DNA): TGCGCCAGCAGCTTGAGGGGGGACAGGTCCTCTGGGGCCAACGTCCTGACTTTC.

This clonotype appeared a few times. The rearrangement joins TRBV29-1 to TRBJ2-6, with D perhaps TRBD1 (5 bases). Germline CDR1 reads SQVTM; CDR2 reads ANQGSEA. CDR3 length: 14 residues. V was cut by 6 bases and J by 4 bases, with 13 bases left in between. The CDR3, as DNA: TGCAGCGTCCAAGACAGACCCGGGGCCAACGTCCTGACTTTC. Translating it yields CSVQDRPGANVLTF.

This clonotype was recorded a few times. The J gene is TRBJ2-2, the V gene TRBV29-1; D perhaps matches TRBD1 (5 bases). Germline V gene data show CDR1 as SQVTM and CDR2 as ANQGSEA. The V and J ends lost 7 bases and 0 bases respectively, with 6 bases between them. CDR3 length: 12 amino acids. The CDR3, as DNA: TGCAGCGGCAGGGCGAACACCGGGGAGCTGTTTTTT. Translating it yields CSGRANTGELFF.

This chain joins TRBV20-1 and TRBJ1-5; no clear D. The V end lost 0 bases, the J end lost 2 bases, and 17 bases lay between the germline ends. The V gene's germline CDR1 is DFQATT and CDR2 SNEGSKA (reference sequence). The CDR3 sequence is 17 residues long. The CDR3 DNA is TGCAGTGCTAGAGATTCCCGTGGAGGGCGGGGCAATCAGCCCCAGCATTTT. It codes for CSARDSRGGRGNQPQHF.

This clonotype showed up just a few times. This rearrangement joins TRBV25-1 to TRBJ2-1, with 14 bases fitting TRBD2. Germline V gene data show CDR1 as MGHDK and CDR2 as SYGVNS. V dropped 7 bases and J dropped 3; count of bases not matched to a gene: 5. This CDR3 is built from 16 residues. CDR3 sequence: CASTWTSGGIYNEQFF. The CDR3 nucleotides read TGTGCCAGCACCTGGACTAGCGGGGGGATCTACAATGAGCAGTTCTTC.

This clonotype was recorded a few times. The chain is built from TRBV28 and TRBJ1-2; 7 nucleotides match TRBD1. The CDR3 runs 12 residues. J lost 8 bases, V lost 6 bases, and 6 bases had no gene match. Germline CDR1 reads MDHEN; CDR2 reads SYDVKM. The CDR3 DNA reads TGTGCCAGCAGAGGACAGGCTCGAGGCTACACCTTC. It yields the protein CASRGQARGYTF.

The rearrangement links TRBV18 to TRBJ2-5; unclear D gene. Trimming stripped 2 bases from V and 4 bases from J, with 11 bases between. Germline CDR1 KGHSH, CDR2 LQKENI. This CDR3 comprises 14 residues. This CDR3 is CASSPWRIPETQYF. The CDR3, as DNA: TGTGCCAGCTCACCATGGCGGATCCCAGAGACCCAGTACTTC.

This clonotype was observed many times. The rearrangement uses TRBV4-3 and TRBJ2-1, with 8 nucleotides matching TRBD2. Germline values: CDR1 LGHNA, CDR2 YSLEER. J lost 4 bases, V lost 0 bases, and 11 bases had no gene match. The CDR3 has 18 amino acids. The CDR3 loop is CASSQDGQGGGPYNEQFF. The CDR3 nucleotides read TGCGCCAGCAGCCAAGATGGCCAGGGCGGGGGGCCGTACAATGAGCAGTTCTTC.

This clonotype has a handful of counts. The rearrangement joins TRBV20-1 to TRBJ2-4; TRBD1 might be the D (5 bases). Germline V CDR1 and CDR2: DFQATT, SNEGSKA (reference sequence). This CDR3 has 14 amino acids. Between the trimmed V and J ends, which lost 4 bases and 0 bases, there was a span of 10 bases. The CDR3 here is CSATGLGAKNIQYF. CDR3 in DNA: TGCAGTGCTACAGGGCTCGGAGCCAAAAACATTCAGTACTTC.